The source of this T cell receptor (beta chain) is a study of blood T cell repertoires in COVID-19. Study details: Acute and convalescent COVID-19 samples came from the United States, Italy and Spain. T cells, B-cell-depleted T cells, or PBMCs provided the cDNA or gDNA that served as material.

Germline CDR1 and CDR2: SEHNR and FQNEAQ (reference sequence). The length of the CDR3 is 15 residues. V gave up 2 bases and J gave up 5 bases, with 15 bases separating them. Authors' processing steps: It was from reference gene primer amplification that nucleated cell counts were estimated. The method was immunoSEQ multiplex PCR; TCRdb's version includes in-frame clones alone and lacks a portion of them. The V and J calls and clone size are taken from that table; D and trimming were inferred from the DNA. The data show about 140,000 clones, roughly 88% seen once. The chain combines TRBV7-9 with TRBJ1-2, with a tentative D call TRBD1 (6 bases). The sequenced sample was peripheral blood. This TCR was sampled from a woman between 50 and 59 years old with acute or convalescent COVID-19. The DNA of the CDR3 is TGTGCCAGCAGCTTACCACTCCAGGGGTCTTATGGCTACACCTTC. Protein: CASSLPLQGSYGYTF.